This T cell receptor (beta chain) is from a study of Graves' ophthalmopathy and Graves' hyperthyroidism. Study-wide points: Among expanded thyroid clonotypes above 0.001 frequency, most also occurred in blood.

This clonotype was observed a handful of times. Antigen: not known. The CDR3 sequence is 11 residues long. The germline CDR1 and CDR2 sequences are LGHDT and YNNKEL (reference sequence). V was trimmed by 4 bases and J by 6 bases, leaving 7 bases between them. Researchers took RNA transcripts and amplified TCR beta CDR3 regions from them. HTBI-primed first-round RT-PCR preceded second-round multiplex PCR. One entry per CDR3 protein, called by TCRdb with MiXCR from the multiplex PCR reads. Of hundreds of thousands of distinct CDR3 sequences in the sample, 22% are singletons; the top ten hold approximately 6.9%. Hyperthyroidism counted as stable given no ophthalmopathy within 18 months of follow-up. People with hyperthyroidism were aged 18 to 65 and newly diagnosed, under 2 months' duration. The PBMC fraction was derived from 9 to 10 ml of fresh peripheral blood.

This clonotype originated in a woman aged 18 to 35 with stable Graves' hyperthyroidism. Some clones in this sample may be carry-over from other donors' samples. The sample consisted of peripheral blood. The chain carries TRBV3-1 and TRBJ2-7; D ambiguous. This chain's CDR3 is CASSLSSEQYF. CDR3 nucleotide sequence: TGTGCCAGCAGCCTCTCTAGCGAGCAGTACTTC.